This is a list of T cell receptor beta chains from one sample in a study of blood T cell repertoires in COVID-19. Sequenced by immunoSEQ multiplex PCR; TCRdb stores in-frame clones only, minus some. Seen here are around 58,000 clones, roughly 85% observed once, and the top ten hold approximately 20%. The source material was peripheral blood. The receptors were sampled from a human donor in a cohort sampled during active COVID-19. Both conserved end residues are part of each CDR3. Fields, in order: clone size, J gene, V gene, D gene, CDR3 protein, CDR3 DNA. The D gene is left open where the match is weak. Some rows mark clone size as missing; the rest say once, few, many or name a class of expanded clone.

>once|TRBJ2-7|TRBV5-1|TRBD1
CASSLRDRAYEQYF
TGCGCCAGCAGCCTCCGGGACAGGGCTTACGAGCAGTACTTC
>.|TRBJ1-2|TRBV5-6|.
CASSYARGLGGYTF
TGTGCCAGCAGCTATGCCAGAGGGTTGGGAGGCTACACCTTC
>.|TRBJ2-3|TRBV20-1|.
CSASRGGGEADTQYF
TGCAGTGCTAGTCGGGGCGGGGGCGAGGCAGATACGCAGTATTTT
>.|TRBJ2-6|TRBV5-8|TRBD1
CASPRQGGVVGANVLTF
TGTGCCAGCCCTAGACAGGGTGGGGTTGTTGGGGCCAACGTCCTGACTTTC
>few|TRBJ1-5|TRBV7-9|.
CASSLGTTGDQPQHF
TGTGCCAGCAGCTTAGGGACAACGGGCGATCAGCCCCAGCATTTT
>.|TRBJ2-4|TRBV6-5|.
CASLPNGAKNIQYF
TGTGCCAGCCTCCCCAACGGGGCCAAAAACATTCAGTACTTC
>.|TRBJ1-5|TRBV7-4|.
CASSLEWGLYSNQPQHF
TGTGCCAGCAGCTTAGAGTGGGGACTTTATAGCAATCAGCCCCAGCATTTT
>.|TRBJ2-7|TRBV7-2|.
CASSPRYEQYF
TGTGCCAGCAGCCCTCGCTACGAGCAGTACTTC
>few|TRBJ1-2|TRBV19|TRBD1
CASDNVRTGGGYGYTF
TGTGCCAGCGACAACGTTAGGACAGGGGGCGGATATGGCTACACCTTC
>once|TRBJ2-2|TRBV12-3/TRBV12-4|.
CASSFTNTGELFF
TGTGCCAGCAGTTTTACGAACACCGGGGAGCTGTTTTTT
>.|TRBJ1-4|TRBV18|.
CASSPKAGDNEKLFF
TGTGCCAGCTCACCAAAAGCCGGGGATAACGAAAAACTGTTTTTT
>.|TRBJ2-5|TRBV4-2|.
CASSQGGRGDGTQYF
TGTGCCAGCAGCCAAGGCGGCCGCGGGGATGGGACCCAGTACTTC
>once|TRBJ2-1|TRBV24-1|.
CATARVAGAPYNEQFF
TGTGCCACCGCACGGGTGGCGGGGGCACCCTACAATGAGCAGTTCTTC
>once|TRBJ1-1|TRBV7-8|.
CASSLDRMRGEAFF
TGTGCCAGCAGCCTGGATAGAATGCGGGGTGAAGCTTTCTTT
>.|TRBJ2-3|TRBV7-2|.
CASSPQLDTQYF
TGTGCCAGCAGCCCCCAGTTAGATACGCAGTATTTT
>.|TRBJ1-1|TRBV5-1|.
CASSKPGDSNTEAFF
TGCGCCAGCAGCAAACCCGGCGACAGCAACACTGAAGCTTTCTTT
>once|TRBJ2-5|TRBV7-7|TRBD2
CASSLSGGPWETQYF
TGTGCCAGCAGCCTTAGCGGGGGGCCGTGGGAGACCCAGTACTTC
>.|TRBJ2-3|TRBV5-6|.
CASSSTDTQYF
TGTGCCAGCAGCTCTACAGATACGCAGTATTTT
>.|TRBJ2-3|TRBV27|.
CASSLPTDTQYF
TGTGCCAGCAGTTTACCGACAGATACGCAGTATTTT
>.|TRBJ1-1|TRBV6-6|TRBD1
CASSYNQGDTEAFF
TGTGCCAGCAGTTACAATCAGGGGGACACTGAAGCTTTCTTT
>.|TRBJ1-1|TRBV2|.
CASIVQVPNTEAFF
TGTGCCAGCATCGTACAGGTCCCGAACACTGAAGCTTTCTTT
>.|TRBJ2-2|TRBV6-2/TRBV6-3|TRBD2
CASSYGGVGELFF
TGTGCCAGCAGTTATGGGGGGGTCGGGGAGCTGTTTTTT
>.|TRBJ2-2|TRBV27|TRBD2
CASANSGGIIFSNTGELFF
TGTGCCAGCGCAAATAGCGGGGGAATCATTTTTTCGAACACCGGGGAGCTGTTTTTT
>.|TRBJ2-1|TRBV7-6|TRBD2
CASSPTPSGGSNEQFF
TGTGCCAGCAGCCCAACCCCTAGCGGGGGGAGCAATGAGCAGTTCTTC
>.|TRBJ1-5|TRBV6-4|.
CASSDVFSGGNQPQHF
TGTGCCAGCAGTGACGTTTTCTCGGGGGGCAATCAGCCCCAGCATTTT
>.|TRBJ1-5|TRBV19|.
CASSPGIGQPQHF
TGTGCCAGTAGTCCAGGGATCGGGCAGCCCCAGCATTTT
>.|TRBJ2-1|TRBV5-6|TRBD2
CASSFPGGGNNEQFF
TGTGCCAGCAGCTTCCCGGGCGGGGGGAACAATGAGCAGTTCTTC
>.|TRBJ1-5|TRBV30|.
CACGGHNQPQHF
TGTGCCTGCGGCGGACACAATCAGCCCCAGCATTTT
>.|TRBJ2-3|TRBV6-4|.
CASSDPSFGDGISSTDTQYF
TGTGCCAGCAGTGACCCGTCGTTCGGGGATGGGATTTCTAGCACAGATACGCAGTATTTT
>.|TRBJ2-3|TRBV7-2|.
CATEGFSTDTQYF
TGTGCCACCGAGGGTTTTAGCACAGATACGCAGTATTTT
>.|TRBJ2-5|TRBV13|.
CASSLGKLTSTYQETQYF
TGTGCCAGCAGCTTAGGAAAATTAACTAGCACTTACCAAGAGACCCAGTACTTC
>.|TRBJ2-7|TRBV30|.
CACDLGSYEQYF
TGTGCCTGTGACTTGGGCTCCTACGAGCAGTACTTC